The 16 T cell receptor beta chains reported below all come from one sample, sequenced in a study of identical twins. TCRdb ran MiXCR on the 5' RACE reads and lists one entry per CDR3 protein. The table includes about 530,000 distinct CDR3 sequences, around 20% detected once. The same sample was also studied in work on yellow fever vaccine responses in identical twins.

The sample was CD4+ T cells sorted from blood. Source of these receptors: a woman aged 18 to 35 in good health.

This clonotype was observed a few times. Here the CDR3 DNA reads TGTGCCAGCAGTGCTATCTCAACCGGGACAGGGGCTCTCTCTCAGCCCCAGCATTTT. It yields the protein CASSAISTGTGALSQPQHF. The V gene is TRBV6-1, the J gene TRBJ1-5; 10 nucleotides agree with TRBD1. CDR1 and CDR2 (germline): MNHNS, SASEGT. The CDR3 totals 19 residues. After removal of 4 bases from V and 6 bases from J, the junction contained 18 bases not matched to a gene.

This clonotype was picked up a small number of times. The chain combines TRBV3-1 with TRBJ2-7; TRBD2 matches 9 bases. The V segment lost 1 base and the J segment 5 bases; nucleotides outside the gene matches: 9. The length of the CDR3 is 16 residues. The V gene's germline CDR1 is LGHDT and CDR2 YNNKEL (reference sequence). CDR3 bases: TGTGCCAGCAGCCAAGCCTATAGCGGGAGTCCGCACGAGCAGTACTTC. It translates to CASSQAYSGSPHEQYF.

This clonotype came up once. CDR3 DNA sequence: TGTGCCAGCAGCCTCAAATGGACTAGCGGGAACGATGAGCAGTTCTTC. It translates to CASSLKWTSGNDEQFF. This chain links TRBV7-8 with TRBJ2-1; 12 positions match TRBD2. The V segment lost 5 bases and the J segment 8 bases; nucleotides outside the gene matches: 10. The CDR3 runs to 16 residues. The germline V gene encodes CDR1 SGHVS and CDR2 FQNEAQ.

Only a few counts were recorded for this clonotype. The chain employs TRBV12-3 or TRBV12-4 and TRBJ2-3, with 10 bases identical to TRBD2. The V and J ends lost 5 bases and 4 bases, in that order; junction bases with no gene match: 6. The CDR3 extends over 15 amino acids. In nucleotides, the CDR3 is TGTGCCAGCAGTCGACAGCGGGGGGGCTCAGATACGCAGTATTTT. It codes for CASSRQRGGSDTQYF.

DNA of the CDR3: TGTGCCAGCACCCCTGGTGGTTTGGGTTCAACGTACTTC. Its protein product is CASTPGGLGSTYF. The chain has TRBV12-3 or TRBV12-4 and TRBJ2-4; D gene uncertain. The CDR3 consists of 13 residues. V was clipped by 7 bases and J by 15 bases, with 22 bases between them.

This sequence joins TRBV20-1 and TRBJ2-5; D is undetermined. The CDR3 runs 10 residues. Germline CDR1 and CDR2: DFQATT and SNEGSKA (reference sequence). Trimming took off 1 base at V and 5 bases at J, with 2 bases between the two ends. CDR3: CSARAETQYF. For the CDR3, the DNA is TGCAGTGCTAGAGCTGAGACCCAGTACTTC.

J is TRBJ2-3 and V is TRBV25-1; 13 positions match TRBD2. CDR1 and CDR2 (germline): MGHDK, SYGVNS. The CDR3 runs 17 residues. Trimming at V came to 1 base and at J to 5 bases, leaving 6 bases not matched to a gene. CDR3 residues: CASSESATSGGQDTQYF. DNA for the CDR3: TGTGCCAGCAGTGAATCGGCGACTAGCGGGGGGCAAGATACGCAGTATTTT.

The chain joins TRBV7-6 to TRBJ1-4; D is uncertain. The CDR3 extends over 14 amino acids. V was cut by 5 bases and J by 5 bases, with 12 bases left in between. Per germline, CDR1 SGHVS and CDR2 FNYEAQ. Here the CDR3 DNA reads TGTGCCAGCAGCCGAGCACGAGGCAATGAAAAACTGTTTTTT. Its protein product is CASSRARGNEKLFF. The full variable domain, its missing parts supplied by reference TRBV7-6 and TRBJ1-4, is GAGVSQSPRYKVTKRGQDVALRCDPISGHVSLYWYRQALGQGPEFLTYFNYEAQQDKSGLPNDRFSAERPEGSISTLTIQRTEQRDSAMYRCASSRARGNEKLFFGSGTQLSVL.

The count of this clonotype is one. The V call is TRBV2, the J call TRBJ1-5; D remains ambiguous. This CDR3 is built from 14 residues. Germline assignment: CDR1 SNHLY and CDR2 FYNNEI. The V gene lost 7 bases and the J gene lost 0 bases, with 10 bases spanning the gap. The CDR3 region has the DNA TGTGCCAGCAAGGGAACGGTTAGCAATCAGCCCCAGCATTTT. Translated, it gives CASKGTVSNQPQHF.

J is TRBJ2-4 and V is TRBV6-1; no firm D call. The CDR3 is made up of 12 amino acids. Trimming shortened V by 4 bases and J by 7 bases, and 8 bases separated the two germline ends. The germline V gene has CDR1 MNHNS and CDR2 SASEGT. CDR3 loop: CASSVQFNIQYF. The CDR3 DNA reads as TGTGCCAGCAGTGTACAGTTTAACATTCAGTACTTC.

A few counts support this clonotype. The chain combines TRBV10-3 with TRBJ1-2, with a possible D match to TRBD1 (5 bases). V was clipped by 6 bases and J by 5 bases, with 19 bases between them. CDR1 ENHRY and CDR2 SYGVKD come from the germline V gene. The CDR3 spans 15 residues. CDR3 region: CAISPPGLRGYGYTF. CDR3 sequence (DNA): TGTGCCATCAGCCCCCCCGGGCTAAGGGGTTATGGCTACACCTTC.

There are a few counts of this clonotype. The rearrangement uses TRBV5-1 and TRBJ2-7; TRBD1 might be the D (6 bases). Deletions cut 5 bases from V and 5 bases from J, with 20 bases between. CDR3 length: 15 amino acids. CDR1 is SGHRS, CDR2 YFSETQ, per germline. The CDR3: CASSKGETSRNEQYF. CDR3 DNA: TGCGCCAGCAGTAAGGGGGAGACCTCTCGGAACGAGCAGTACTTC.

The CDR3 sequence: CASRQREKLFF. The CDR3 DNA reads TGTGCCAGCAGACAGCGGGAGAAGCTGTTTTTT. The chain carries TRBV12-3 or TRBV12-4 and TRBJ2-2, with 8 bases fitting TRBD2. The CDR3 consists of 11 residues. After removal of 6 bases from V and 12 bases from J, the junction contained 3 bases not matched to a gene.

This rearrangement joins TRBV6-1 to TRBJ2-2, with D maybe TRBD2 (5 bases). This CDR3 has 14 residues. The V end lost 6 bases, the J end lost 0 bases, and 8 bases lay between the germline ends. Germline CDR1 MNHNS, CDR2 SASEGT. CDR3 region: CASSQEANTGELFF. Here the CDR3 DNA reads TGTGCCAGCAGCCAGGAGGCGAACACCGGGGAGCTGTTTTTT.

The genes are TRBV12-3 or TRBV12-4 and TRBJ2-5; 14 bases fit TRBD2. Unmatched junction bases numbered 4, after V lost 5 bases and J lost 5 bases. This CDR3 is built from 15 residues. The CDR3 sequence: CASSETSGRGETQYF. The DNA of the CDR3 is TGTGCCAGCAGTGAGACTAGCGGGAGGGGTGAGACCCAGTACTTC.

This clonotype was picked up a small number of times. The chain employs TRBV5-1 and TRBJ2-5; 8 bases map to TRBD2. CDR3 length: 17 residues. The V segment lost 0 bases and the J segment 0 bases; nucleotides outside the gene matches: 7. Germline V gene data show CDR1 as SGHRS and CDR2 as YFSETQ. The CDR3 spells CASSLGGAGVYQETQYF. CDR3 sequence (DNA): TGCGCCAGCAGCTTGGGTGGAGCGGGGGTGTACCAAGAGACCCAGTACTTC.